Listed below are T cell receptor beta chains from one sample, sequenced in a study of CD8+ T cells in alopecia areata. Sequenced by immunoSEQ multiplex PCR; TCRdb stores in-frame clones only, minus some. This table has 90,000 to 150,000 clones, roughly 69% appearing once. The sample was CD4+ T cells sorted from blood. All receptors derive from a human donor in good health. Both conserved end residues are part of each CDR3. The D gene is left open where the match is weak. Clone size is given for some rows only: seen once, a few or many times, or a class if the clone is expanded.

clone_size | j_call | d_call | v_call | cdr3_nt | cdr3_aa
few | TRBJ1-2 | . | TRBV6-1 | TGTGCCAGCACGGACTTCGGGGATGCCTATGGCTACACCTTC | CASTDFGDAYGYTF
. | TRBJ1-5 | TRBD1 | TRBV6-5 | TGTGCCAGCAGCAAACAGGGGGCTAGCAATCAGCCCCAGCATTTT | CASSKQGASNQPQHF
many | TRBJ2-3 | TRBD2 | TRBV7-2 | TGTGCCAGCAGCACGCGGGGGGGCCTATCAGATACGCAGTATTTT | CASSTRGGLSDTQYF
. | TRBJ1-1 | . | TRBV30 | TGTGCCTGGAGGGGCCTCCCCGCAGGGACTGAAGCTTTCTTT | CAWRGLPAGTEAFF
. | TRBJ2-7 | TRBD1 | TRBV23-1 | TGCGCCAGGAGTCCATCGCCCCGGGACAGGGTTGTTCACGAGCAGTACTTC | CARSPSPRDRVVHEQYF
. | TRBJ2-3 | . | TRBV4-1 | TGCGCCAGTGCCCTCGGGGACCCTAGCACAGATACGCAGTATTTT | CASALGDPSTDTQYF
. | TRBJ2-3 | TRBD1 | TRBV9 | TGTGCCAGCAGCGCTAGACAGGGGAACACAGATACGCAGTATTTT | CASSARQGNTDTQYF
few | TRBJ2-4 | . | TRBV15 | TGTGCCACCAGCACCGCCGCTGGTTTCAAAAACATTCAGTACTTC | CATSTAAGFKNIQYF
. | TRBJ2-5 | . | TRBV5-1 | TGCGCCAGCAGCCTGGAGGGGTTTGAGTCAGAGACCCAGTACTTC | CASSLEGFESETQYF
. | TRBJ2-5 | . | TRBV7-2 | TGTGCCAGCAGAACCATTACCCCCACCCAGTACTTC | CASRTITPTQYF
. | TRBJ2-7 | TRBD2 | TRBV4-1 | TGCGCCAGCAGCCAAGCTAGACTAGCGGGGGGCACGGGTGAGCAGTACTTC | CASSQARLAGGTGEQYF
. | TRBJ2-3 | TRBD2 | TRBV11-2 | TGTGCCAGCAGCGGCGTTACTAGCGGGGCAGATACGCAGTATTTT | CASSGVTSGADTQYF
. | TRBJ2-6 | . | TRBV4-2 | TGTGCCAGCAGCCAAGATGGGACGGGGGGCCCCCCCTCTGGGGCCAACGTCCTGACTTTC | CASSQDGTGGPPSGANVLTF
. | TRBJ1-2 | . | TRBV5-1 | TGCGCCAGCAGCTTTCAATCTCAGATCTATGGCTACACCTTC | CASSFQSQIYGYTF
. | TRBJ2-3 | TRBD1 | TRBV18 | TGTGCCAGCTCACCGGCGACAGGGTCTAAGGATACGCAGTATTTT | CASSPATGSKDTQYF
. | TRBJ1-1 | . | TRBV27 | TGTGCCAGCAGTTTAAGTAGGATGAACACTGAAGCTTTCTTT | CASSLSRMNTEAFF
. | TRBJ2-1 | TRBD2 | TRBV4-1 | TGCGCCAGCAGCCCCGAGAGCGGGGGTTCTTCCTACAATGAGCAGTTCTTC | CASSPESGGSSYNEQFF
. | TRBJ2-2 | . | TRBV15 | TGTGCACACCAGACTCCTGCACGAAACACCGGGGAGCTGTTTTTT | CAHQTPARNTGELFF
. | TRBJ2-2 | . | TRBV2 | TGTGCCAGCGGACCCCGGGGGGCCTCATCCGGGGAGCTGTTTTTT | CASGPRGASSGELFF
. | TRBJ1-1 | TRBD1 | TRBV19 | TGTGCCAGTAGTCCCGACAGGGGGCCGGAAGCTTTCTTT | CASSPDRGPEAFF
. | TRBJ1-5 | . | TRBV4-1 | TGCGCCAGCAGCCAAGCAGTTTATAGCAATCAGCCCCAGCATTTT | CASSQAVYSNQPQHF
. | TRBJ2-5 | . | TRBV30 | TGTGCCTGGAGTAGGGAGACCCAGTACTTC | CAWSRETQYF
. | TRBJ2-6 | . | TRBV2 | TGTGCCAGCAGTGAAGCCCTATTAGGGGCCAACGTCCTGACTTTC | CASSEALLGANVLTF
. | TRBJ2-1 | . | TRBV15 | TGTGCCACCAGCAGAGATCAGTCTCTCGAGCAGTTCTTC | CATSRDQSLEQFF
few | TRBJ2-5 | . | TRBV5-1 | TGCGCCAGCAGTCACTACCAAGAGACCCAGTACTTC | CASSHYQETQYF
. | TRBJ2-5 | . | TRBV7-9 | TGTGCCAGCAGCTTTGGTGGGGAGGAGACCCAGTACTTC | CASSFGGEETQYF
once | TRBJ2-5 | . | TRBV7-9 | TGTGCCAGCAGCCCTGGGGGGACGACGCAAGAGACCCAGTACTTC | CASSPGGTTQETQYF
once | TRBJ2-3 | . | TRBV29-1 | TGCAGCGTGGGAGGCGGGGCGGCGAATACGCAGTATTTT | CSVGGGAANTQYF
. | TRBJ1-2 | . | TRBV6-6 | TGTGCCAGCAGTTACTCGGCAGGGTTTAGTGGGGATGGCTACACCTTC | CASSYSAGFSGDGYTF
. | TRBJ2-7 | TRBD1 | TRBV10-3 | TGTGCCATCAGCGGGACAGGTTCCTACGAGCAGTACTTC | CAISGTGSYEQYF
. | TRBJ1-2 | . | TRBV9 | TGTGCCAGCAGTGGCCGGGCCACACCACCCTATGGCTACACCTTC | CASSGRATPPYGYTF
once | TRBJ1-2 | . | TRBV4-3 | TGCGCCAGCAGCCAGGCCGGGACTGGATCTCACTATGGCTACACCTTC | CASSQAGTGSHYGYTF
. | TRBJ2-3 | TRBD1 | TRBV6-6 | TGTGCCAGCAACCTACAGGGGGCTAGCACAGATACGCAGTATTTT | CASNLQGASTDTQYF
. | TRBJ1-6 | . | TRBV11-2 | TGTGCCAGCAGCCAACAAGGCTCCTATAATTCACCCCTCCACTTT | CASSQQGSYNSPLHF
. | TRBJ2-3 | . | TRBV5-6 | TGTGCCAGCAGTGCTTCGGGGATAAGCACAGATACGCAGTATTTT | CASSASGISTDTQYF
. | TRBJ1-5 | . | TRBV30 | TGTGCCTGGTCGGGTGGCGGGCCCCAGCATTTT | CAWSGGGPQHF
. | TRBJ1-5 | . | TRBV5-1 | TGCGCCAGCAGCTTGGAACCGGGGGCGAGGCCCCAGCATTTT | CASSLEPGARPQHF
. | TRBJ1-6 | . | TRBV5-1 | TGCGCCAGCAGCTTGGAGTTTCAGGGGAATTCACCCCTCCACTTT | CASSLEFQGNSPLHF
. | TRBJ2-1 | . | TRBV5-6 | TGTGCCAGCAGCCCGACATCCTACAATGAGCAGTTCTTC | CASSPTSYNEQFF
many | TRBJ1-6 | . | TRBV28 | TGTGCCAGCAGCTCCCCCACGGCACCCCTCCACTTT | CASSSPTAPLHF
. | TRBJ1-2 | . | TRBV11-2 | TGTGCCACCCGTGGAGGGCCCATGGGGGGCTACACCTTC | CATRGGPMGGYTF
. | TRBJ1-5 | TRBD1 | TRBV6-1 | TGTGCCAGCAGTTTACAGGGGAATCAGCCCCAGCATTTT | CASSLQGNQPQHF
. | TRBJ2-1 | TRBD1 | TRBV7-3 | TGTGCCAGCAGCTCGGGACAGCACAATGAGCAGTTCTTC | CASSSGQHNEQFF
. | TRBJ2-4 | . | TRBV29-1 | TGCAGCGCCTACGGCGTAGCCAAAAACATTCAGTACTTC | CSAYGVAKNIQYF